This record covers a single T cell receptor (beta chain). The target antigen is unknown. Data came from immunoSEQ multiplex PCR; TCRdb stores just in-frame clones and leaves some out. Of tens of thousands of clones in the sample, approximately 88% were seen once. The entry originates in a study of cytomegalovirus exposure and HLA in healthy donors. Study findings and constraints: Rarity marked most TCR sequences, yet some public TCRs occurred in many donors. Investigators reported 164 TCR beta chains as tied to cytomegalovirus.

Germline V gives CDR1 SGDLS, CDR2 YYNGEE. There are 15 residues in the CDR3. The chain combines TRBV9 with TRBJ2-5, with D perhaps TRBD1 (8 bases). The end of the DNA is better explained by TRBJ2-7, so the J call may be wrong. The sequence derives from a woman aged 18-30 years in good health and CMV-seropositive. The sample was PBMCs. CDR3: CASSAVTGGETEQYF. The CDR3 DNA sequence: TGTGCCAGCAGCGCTGTCACAGGGGGGGAAACCGAGCAGTACTTC.